These 23 T cell receptor beta chains were sequenced from one sample in a study of shared clonotypes between healthy human individuals. Method: immunoSEQ multiplex PCR; TCRdb's copy keeps in-frame clones and lacks some. The sample lists about a million clones, 70% to 85% occurring once. The sequencing input was memory CD4+ T cells from PBMCs. Subset meaning: CD45RA-negative fraction. Receptor source: a man in his late teens or twenties in good health. Some clones in this sample may be carry-over from other donors' samples.

The chain joins TRBV28 to TRBJ1-5, with 9 positions matching TRBD1. Germline CDR1 reads MDHEN; CDR2 reads SYDVKM. V shed 6 bases, J shed 5 bases, and the junction held 5 bases outside the gene matches. This CDR3 is built from 14 residues. This chain's CDR3 is CASRRGQGYQPQHF. The CDR3 nucleotides are TGTGCCAGCAGGCGGGGACAGGGATATCAGCCCCAGCATTTT.

The chain links TRBV7-9 to TRBJ2-1, with 10 positions matching TRBD2. The J segment lost 12 bases and the V segment lost 3 bases, leaving 11 bases of the junction unmatched. The CDR3 contains 15 residues. CDR1 and CDR2 (germline): SEHNR, FQNEAQ (reference sequence). The chain's CDR3 is CASSFQAGGPLVQFF. For the CDR3, the DNA is TGTGCCAGCAGCTTCCAAGCGGGAGGGCCTCTGGTGCAGTTCTTC.

In regard to this clone: Given a much more abundant clone one base away, this may be a read error. The chain is built from TRBV5-1 and TRBJ1-1, with unresolved D. CDR3 length: 12 amino acids. The germline gives CDR1 SGHRS, CDR2 YFSETQ. Trimming stripped 0 bases from V and 3 bases from J, with 3 bases between. CDR3: CASSLVDTEAFF. Written as DNA, the CDR3 is TGCGCCAGCAGCTTGGTGGACACTGAAGCTTTCTTT.

This clone has at least ten counts. This chain uses TRBV10-1 with TRBJ2-1, with D possibly being TRBD1 or TRBD2 (6 bases each). The ends were cut back, 3 bases at V and 4 bases at J, with 7 bases in the middle. The germline V gene encodes CDR1 WNHNN and CDR2 SYGVQD (reference sequence). The CDR3 covers 13 residues. CDR3 nucleotides: TGCGCCAGCAGTGAAGGGGGGTACAATGAGCAGTTCTTC. Translating it yields CASSEGGYNEQFF.

The rearrangement links TRBV4-1 to TRBJ2-7, with 8 bases identical to TRBD1. The germline V gene encodes CDR1 MGHRA and CDR2 YSYEKL. The V and J ends lost 1 base and 0 bases, in that order; junction bases with no gene match: 2. The CDR3 runs 15 residues. CDR3 amino acids: CASSQGQGPSYEQYF. CDR3 nucleotide sequence: TGCGCCAGCAGCCAAGGACAGGGGCCCTCCTACGAGCAGTACTTC.

About this clone itself: Given a far larger clone just one base away, this is likely a sequencing read error. The J gene is TRBJ1-3, the V gene TRBV7-6; D is unclear. Germline-derived CDR1 and CDR2 are SGHVS and FNYEAQ. The CDR3 consists of 12 residues. Trimming stripped 1 base from V and 5 bases from J, with 3 bases between. The CDR3 sequence is CASSLDRNTIYF. As DNA, the CDR3 is TGTGCCAGCAGCTTAGACAGAAACACCATATATTTT.

V and J are TRBV6-5 and TRBJ1-1, with 7 bases matching TRBD1. The V gene's germline CDR1 is MNHEY and CDR2 SVGAGI. This CDR3 has 15 amino acids. V trimming: 5 bases; J trimming: 2 bases; junction bases outside the gene matches: 8. CDR3 loop: CASSHPRQGNTEAFF. The CDR3, as DNA: TGTGCCAGCAGTCACCCCCGACAGGGCAACACTGAAGCTTTCTTT.

The sample holds one count of this clone. It differs at one base from a far larger clone, so likely a read error. Other DNA sequences in this specimen translate into the identical CDR3. The chain links TRBV2 to TRBJ1-1; D gene unclear. Per germline, CDR1 SNHLY and CDR2 FYNNEI. V lost 0 bases and J lost 5, with 10 bases in between. The CDR3 is made up of 14 amino acids. CDR3 residues: CASSEAVKLTEAFF. CDR3 nucleotides: TGTGCCAGCAGTGAAGCTGTAAAACTAACTGAAGCTTTCTTT.

This clone was observed a few times. The V call is TRBV11-1, the J call TRBJ2-5; D is possibly TRBD2 (5 bases). Per germline, CDR1 SGHAT and CDR2 FQDESV (reference sequence). The CDR3 extends over 16 amino acids. V lost 5 bases, J lost 5 bases, and 21 bases lay in between. The CDR3 sequence is CASSPSFRGLQETQYF. In nucleotides, the CDR3 is TGTGCCAGCAGCCCTAGTTTCCGGGGTCTACAGGAGACCCAGTACTTC.

The rearrangement uses TRBV5-1 and TRBJ1-1; possible D gene TRBD1, 6 bases. In germline, CDR1 is SGHRS, CDR2 YFSETQ. With 4 bases removed from V and 4 bases from J, the gap between germline ends came to 17 bases. The CDR3 has 15 amino acids. CDR3 sequence: CASSSSGHGTTEAFF. CDR3 DNA sequence: TGCGCCAGCAGCAGTTCGGGACACGGGACCACTGAAGCTTTCTTT.

The chain couples TRBV5-4 to TRBJ2-5; no definite D call. The CDR3 is 14 amino acids. The V end lost 3 bases, the J end lost 6 bases, and 15 bases lay between the germline ends. Germline CDR1 and CDR2: SGHNT and YYREEE (reference sequence). CDR3 nucleotide sequence: TGTGCCAGCAGCTCGTCCCTTGAGTGGAAGACCCAGTACTTC. Translating gives CASSSSLEWKTQYF.

J is TRBJ2-4 and V is TRBV5-1; 10 bases are a match to TRBD1. The CDR3 length is 16 residues. Losses at the gene ends were 3 bases for V and 6 bases for J; bases not matched to a gene: 9. The germline V gene encodes CDR1 SGHRS and CDR2 YFSETQ. The chain's CDR3 is CASSYDLGTGANIQYF. The CDR3 coding sequence is TGCGCCAGCAGCTACGATCTGGGGACAGGGGCAAACATTCAGTACTTC. Using reference TRBV5-1 and TRBJ2-4 for the parts outside the CDR3, the full variable domain is KAGVTQTPRYLIKTRGQQVTLSCSPISGHRSVSWYQQTPGQGLQFLFEYFSETQRNKGNFPGRFSGRQFSNSRSEMNVSTLELGDSALYLCASSYDLGTGANIQYFGAGTRLSVL.

The chain employs TRBV7-2 and TRBJ1-1; D remains unclear. The germline gives CDR1 SGHTA, CDR2 FQGNSA. The CDR3 extends over 14 amino acids. Trimming stripped 3 bases from V and 1 base from J, with 9 bases between. The chain's CDR3 is CASSFLGPNTEAFF. The CDR3 coding sequence is TGTGCCAGCAGCTTTCTTGGCCCGAACACTGAAGCTTTCTTT.

A remark on this clone: Since a much larger clone is just one base distant, this may be a read error. The J gene is TRBJ1-1, the V gene TRBV28; D call uncertain. V lost 5 bases, J lost 1 base, and 14 bases lay in between. CDR1 is MDHEN and CDR2 is SYDVKM in the germline V gene. The CDR3 extends over 15 amino acids. The CDR3 loop reads CASSPHDGSNTEAFF. The CDR3 nucleotides are TGTGCCAGCAGTCCGCATGACGGATCGAACACTGAAGCTTTCTTT.

CDR3 sequence reads: CASSLGLVANEQFF. The CDR3 nucleotides read TGTGCCAGCAGCTTAGGGTTAGTTGCTAATGAGCAGTTCTTC. The V and J genes are TRBV7-2 and TRBJ2-1, with D unclear. Per the germline V gene, CDR1 is SGHTA and CDR2 is FQGNSA. This CDR3 region has 14 residues. V was shortened by 1 base and J by 7 bases, with 11 bases between the two germline ends.

V gene TRBV14 combines with J gene TRBJ1-2; D might be TRBD1 (6 bases). Trimming took 5 bases from V and 8 from J, leaving 18 bases between them. In germline, CDR1 is SGHDN, CDR2 FVKESK. CDR3 size: 14 residues. The CDR3 protein is CASSVSRGRGGYTF. CDR3 DNA: TGTGCCAGCAGCGTGAGCAGGGGACGAGGCGGCTACACCTTC. Full variable domain (remainder filled in from reference TRBV14 and TRBJ1-2): EAGVTQFPSHSVIEKGQTVTLRCDPISGHDNLYWYRRVMGKEIKFLLHFVKESKQDESGMPNNRFLAERTGGTYSTLKVQPAELEDSGVYFCASSVSRGRGGYTFGSGTRLTVV.

The V gene is TRBV6-5, the J gene TRBJ2-5; TRBD2 is a possible D gene (7 bases). Trimming removed 7 bases at V and 5 bases at J, with 20 bases between. The CDR3 runs 15 residues. Germline V lookup: CDR1 MNHEY, CDR2 SVGAGI. The CDR3: CASTIEGGGLETQYF. Written as DNA, the CDR3 is TGTGCCAGCACTATAGAGGGGGGGGGATTGGAGACCCAGTACTTC.

V usage is TRBV30 and J usage is TRBJ1-5; TRBD1 might be the D (5 bases). Per the germline V gene, CDR1 is GTSNPN and CDR2 is SVGIG (reference sequence). The CDR3 spans 15 residues. V gave up 0 bases and J gave up 5 bases, with 14 bases separating them. The CDR3 DNA reads as TGTGCCTGGAGTGTACGGGGGGGGGTTTATCAGCCCCAGCATTTT. It is translated as CAWSVRGGVYQPQHF.

This clone was recorded a few times. The sample contains more than one DNA sequence encoding this CDR3. This rearrangement joins TRBV5-1 to TRBJ2-5; D gene ambiguous. Trimming stripped 4 bases from V and 1 base from J, with 8 bases between. CDR1 and CDR2 (germline): SGHRS, YFSETQ. The CDR3 totals 13 residues. The CDR3 nucleotides are TGCGCCAGCAGCCCCGGTCCCCAAGAGACCCAGTACTTC. Translating it yields CASSPGPQETQYF.

The V gene is TRBV28, the J gene TRBJ2-7; no clear D gene. Trimming pared 4 bases from V and 7 bases from J, leaving 11 bases between. The CDR3 covers 12 residues. The germline CDR1 and CDR2 sequences are MDHEN and SYDVKM. CDR3: CASSSLLWEQYF. CDR3 in DNA: TGTGCCAGCAGTTCCCTTCTGTGGGAGCAGTACTTC.

This clone showed up many times. The V gene is TRBV7-8, the J gene TRBJ2-1, with D possibly being TRBD2 (5 bases). Germline CDR1 and CDR2: SGHVS and FQNEAQ. The CDR3 extends over 16 amino acids. Trimming removed 1 base from V and 1 base from J, with 11 bases in between. CDR3 protein: CASSLEGSGSYNEQFF. DNA of the CDR3: TGTGCCAGCAGCTTAGAAGGGTCGGGATCCTACAATGAGCAGTTCTTC. Filled out from reference TRBV7-8 and TRBJ2-1, the complete variable domain reads GAGVSQSPRYKVAKRGQDVALRCDPISGHVSLFWYQQALGQGPEFLTYFQNEAQLDKSGLPSDRFFAERPEGSVSTLKIQRTQQEDSAVYLCASSLEGSGSYNEQFFGPGTRLTVL.

In this sample, this clone turned up once. The chain employs TRBV14 and TRBJ2-5, with 11 positions matching TRBD2. Germline lookup yields CDR1 SGHDN and CDR2 FVKESK. The CDR3 loop spans 18 amino acids. V lost 4 bases to trimming and J lost 5 bases; unmatched junction nucleotides: 15. The CDR3 loop reads CASSLGLAASIGGETQYF. Here the CDR3 DNA reads TGTGCCAGCAGCCTGGGACTAGCGGCATCCATCGGAGGGGAGACCCAGTACTTC.

This clone occurred once. The rearrangement links TRBV5-5 to TRBJ2-5; the match to TRBD2 covers 9 bases. The tail of the sequence fits TRBJ2-7 better, so the J call may be wrong. This CDR3 region has 16 residues. In germline, CDR1 is SGHKS, CDR2 YYEKEE (reference sequence). CDR3 DNA: TGTGCCAGCAGCTCAATTGGGCGGGAGGGACCCACCGAGCAGTACTTC. Encoded protein: CASSSIGREGPTEQYF.